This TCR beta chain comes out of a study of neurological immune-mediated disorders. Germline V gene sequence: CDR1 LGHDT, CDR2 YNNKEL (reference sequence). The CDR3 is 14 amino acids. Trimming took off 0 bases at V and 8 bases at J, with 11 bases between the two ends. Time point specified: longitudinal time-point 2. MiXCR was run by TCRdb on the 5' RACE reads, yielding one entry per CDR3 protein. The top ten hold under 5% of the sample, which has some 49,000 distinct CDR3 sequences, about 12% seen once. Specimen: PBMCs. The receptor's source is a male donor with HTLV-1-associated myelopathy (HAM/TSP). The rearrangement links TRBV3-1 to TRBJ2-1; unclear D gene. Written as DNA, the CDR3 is TGTGCCAGCAGCCAAGACGGCAGTTACTATGAGCAGTTCTTC. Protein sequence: CASSQDGSYYEQFF.